This T cell receptor beta chain was captured in a study of T cell responses to AZD1222 COVID-19 vaccine (dated by TCRdb to the early 2020s). Broadly, across the study: TCR sequencing was performed for roughly 250 trial participants, of whom about 200 were given two doses of AZD1222 and around 25 were given two doses of MenACWY control vaccine. Enrollment into the trials was organized by age into subgroups of 18-55, 56-69 and 70-plus years, and those subgroups contained about 160, 30 and 59 TCR-sequenced participants, respectively.

The CDR3 regions of human TCRbeta chains were analyzed by immunosequencing. The original pipeline was this. Repertoire TCRs were checked for matches against a reference library of SARS-CoV-2-specific TCRs that had been generated using the MIRA antigen-specificity platform. Breadth meant the fraction of unique TCRs that were SARS-CoV-2-associated, whereas depth meant the fraction of total T cells that were SARS-CoV-2-associated. Each spike-specific TCR was assigned to its reactive spike region and to a CD4 or CD8 class using the MIRA data. Log10-transformed breadth and depth values were compared by one-way ANOVA with Sidak's multiple comparisons tests. TCRdb mirrors the immuneACCESS table, restricted to in-frame sequences. Some clones are absent from its copies; in checked studies, under half trace to an unresolved V gene, and the reason for the others is unknown. V and J calls and clone size are as listed in that table; D and trimming were resolved from the DNA. The sample contains roughly 99,000 clones, roughly 87% of them found a single time. The ten biggest clones cover around 4.9% of the sample.

On this clone: The target of this receptor is not known. No quality values exist for individual bases; no much larger clone is one base distant.

Per the publication, the time point label means: about 28 days (+/-7) after the second vaccine dose. Because spike-specific TCR depth and breadth did not differ between the two schedules, AZD1222 recipients who got a second dose at roughly 4 weeks were pooled with those who got a second dose at roughly 12 weeks. Vaccinee samples came from UK trials COV001 and COV002, including a single-blind randomized controlled phase 2/3 trial of AZD1222 (ChAdOx1 nCoV-19) in healthy adults. For TCRbeta chain sequencing, PBMC samples were collected from trial participants at day 0 and at day 28 after the second dose. General conclusions and limits of the study: Conclusions about previously exposed vaccinees are limited, since just five or six AZD1222 recipients were seropositive for SARS-CoV-2 at baseline. After two AZD1222 doses, both the breadth and the depth of spike-specific TCRs were significantly higher than at day 0 and than in MenACWY recipients. Nearly half of unique spike-specific TCRs reportedly recognized epitopes outside regions mutated in the B.1.351 and B.1.1.7 variants. Participants were mostly white British and included more females than males, and it was suggested by the authors that clonal diversity may have been underestimated. CD4 TCRs associated with the vaccine covered the entire spike protein, and the dominant responses were in regions 160-218 and 743-854. No day 14 peak-response samples were available, so repertoires were characterized only after the peak T cell response. In the small 56-69-year group, the increase in depth fell short of significance, most likely because of low power.

For CDR1 and CDR2, the germline V gene (reference sequence) lists MNHNY and SVGAGI. The CDR3 numbers 16 residues from cysteine through phenylalanine. Left in the record is the CDR3 DNA by itself, 48 bases read in frame from the first base. At the junction V is shortened by 1 base and J by 5 bases, with 18 bases in between. This sequence uses TRBV6-6 and TRBJ2-7; tentative D gene TRBD2, with 6 bases matching. The sample here was peripheral blood, taken 28 days after the second AZD1222 dose. The clonotype was recovered from an adult who received the AZD1222 COVID-19 vaccine. Here is the DNA: TGTGCCAGCAGTTACTACGCCCCAAACCCGGGGGACGAGCAGTACTTC. Protein translation: CASSYYAPNPGDEQYF.